This T cell receptor (beta chain) was retrieved from a study of blood T cell repertoires in COVID-19. Profiling relied on immunoSEQ multiplex PCR, and the TCRdb table lists in-frame clones only, not all of them. The sample records under 110,000 clones, around 80% being singletons. The CDR3 is made up of 13 amino acids. Trimming cost V 5 bases and J 2 bases, with 9 bases left between them. CDR1 LNHNV and CDR2 YYDKDF come from the germline V gene (reference sequence). The chain couples TRBV15 to TRBJ1-2, with D maybe TRBD1 (6 bases). The sequenced material came from peripheral blood. This clonotype originated in a man at least 80 years old with COVID-19, enrolled during active disease. The CDR3 sequence: CATSPTGNYGYTF. The CDR3 DNA follows: TGTGCCACCAGCCCAACAGGGAACTATGGCTACACCTTC.